This TCR beta chain is drawn from a study of T cell responses to AZD1222 COVID-19 vaccine. The CDR3 extends over 17 amino acids. Germline V gene sequence: CDR1 SGHAT, CDR2 FQNNGV. The junction had 9 bases not matched to a gene; V was cut back by 1 base and J by 2 bases. Generated by immunoSEQ multiplex PCR, the TCRdb table keeps only in-frame clones and is missing some. This sample has tens of thousands of clones, with approximately 90% found just once. Study-wide results and limits: Nearly half of the spike-specific TCRs reportedly recognize variant regions that carry no mutations. The sample set comprised mostly white British donors with more females, and clonal diversity was possibly underestimated.

Worth noting for this clone: Antigen specificity is unknown.

This TCR derives from an adult who received the AZD1222 COVID-19 vaccine. This chain connects TRBV11-2 to TRBJ2-7, with 9 bases identical to TRBD1. The sequencing here drew on peripheral blood, taken 28 days after the second AZD1222 dose. The CDR3 DNA sequence: TGTGCCAGCAGCTTAGGAATAGGGACAGGGAGGCCCTACGAGCAGTACTTC. Translation: CASSLGIGTGRPYEQYF. The entire variable domain, with the rest obtained from reference TRBV11-2 and TRBJ2-7, is as follows: EAGVAQSPRYKIIEKRQSVAFWCNPISGHATLYWYQQILGQGPKLLIQFQNNGVVDDSQLPKDRFSAERLKGVDSTLKIQPAKLEDSAVYLCASSLGIGTGRPYEQYFGPGTRLTVT.